A selection of T cell receptor beta chains follows, all from one sample in a study of T cell changes during pregnancy in multiple sclerosis. Sequenced by immunoSEQ multiplex PCR; TCRdb stores in-frame clones only, minus some. The sample lists roughly 110,000 clones, less than 95% seen once, with 1.6% in the top ten. This material consisted of peripheral blood, taken before pregnancy. Every receptor here comes from a female donor with multiple sclerosis, enrolled in a pregnancy study. Each CDR3 is given without its conserved first and last residue.

J gene | V gene | CDR3 protein
TRBJ2-5 | TRBV6-1 | ASSDGRARPETQY
TRBJ1-5 | TRBV28 | ASSYGTAQPQH
TRBJ2-7 | TRBV7-6 | ASSLVGANSSYEQY
TRBJ2-3 | TRBV19 | ASSKLAGGRTDTQY
TRBJ2-3 | TRBV7-2 | ASSLLTGGADTQY
TRBJ2-3 | TRBV7-3 | ASSLGVQGSTDTQY
TRBJ1-1 | TRBV5-1 | ASSPGADTEAF
TRBJ2-7 | TRBV2 | ASSDPSGSSYEQY
TRBJ1-1 | TRBV6-5 | ASSSAGNTEAF
TRBJ2-3 | TRBV5-6 | ASSFRLAGSTDTQY
TRBJ2-1 | TRBV10-2 | ASSVSGLADYNEQF
TRBJ2-1 | TRBV11-2 | ASSLGGTERRQF
TRBJ2-1 | TRBV19 | ARGLAGELVNEQF
TRBJ2-4 | TRBV13 | ASSFAGPQNIQY
TRBJ2-7 | TRBV9 | ASSVGASEQY
TRBJ2-1 | TRBV13 | ASSIRDRGGDEQF
TRBJ2-3 | TRBV6-1 | ASSELGQGTDTQY
TRBJ2-7 | TRBV6-5 | ASSYSPRDYEQY
TRBJ1-1 | TRBV30 | AWTGGARAGRTEAF
TRBJ1-1 | TRBV7-8 | ASSLRDRATNTEAF
TRBJ2-5 | TRBV27 | ASSSGLRETQY
TRBJ1-2 | TRBV6-6 | ASSYRGQGDQGYT
TRBJ1-1 | TRBV5-4 | ASSIGTGNTEAF
TRBJ1-4 | TRBV7-2 | ANSPSGTGDEKLF
TRBJ1-4 | TRBV7-6 | ASGTGVEKLF
TRBJ1-4 | TRBV28 | ASRQDRLNEKLF
TRBJ1-6 | TRBV4-3 | ASSQDRGDFGSPLH
TRBJ2-1 | TRBV5-4 | ASSAGLAGVSNEQF
TRBJ1-5 | TRBV9 | ASSGGQGPQPQH
TRBJ1-2 | TRBV23-1 | ASSQTGTGVSNYGYT
TRBJ2-1 | TRBV7-3 | ASSIGLAGEQF